The clone carrying this TCR beta chain was found a few times. Its antigen is not identified. V was pared by 4 bases and J by 6 bases, with 18 bases between. Germline loops: CDR1 SQVTM, CDR2 ANQGSEA. CDR3 size: 14 residues. The source of the sample is a study of blood T cells in healthy people across ages. Combining a sample-barcoded 5' primer with a J-beta primer mix, a second PCR ran for 7 to 11 cycles. TCRdb called the 5' RACE reads again in MiXCR, with one record for every CDR3 protein. The sample includes about 1.8 million distinct CDR3 sequences, approximately 50% of them seen just once. General study findings and limits: Among T cells, TCR beta diversity per million cells dropped roughly linearly as age rose.

The chain recombines TRBV29-1 with TRBJ1-2; D remains ambiguous. Sequenced: blood. The receptor's source is a woman between 40 and 55 years old in good health. This CDR3 reads CSVVEIIGPHGYTF. CDR3 DNA: TGCAGCGTTGTCGAAATCATCGGGCCCCATGGCTACACCTTC.